This T cell receptor beta chain is drawn from a study of early T cells in non-severe SARS-CoV-2 infection. Study-level results: VDJdb-based matching was biased toward anti-spike CD8 responses and missed private and CD4 specificities.

In germline, CDR1 is KGHSH, CDR2 LQKENI. V lost 6 bases, J lost 10 bases, and 12 bases lay in between. This CDR3 region has 11 residues. This clonotype occurred once. Its antigen is undetermined. Researchers tagged individual cDNA molecules with unique molecular identifiers. TCRdb called the 5' RACE reads again in MiXCR, with one record for every CDR3 protein. The sample holds 80,000 to 95,000 distinct CDR3 sequences; 11% to 15% are singletons and the top ten take approximately 11%. The V and J genes are TRBV18 and TRBJ1-1, with a weak D call TRBD1 (5 bases). Sequencing was performed on whole blood. The TCR originated in an adult who was a healthcare worker with PCR-confirmed SARS-CoV-2 infection or an uninfected control (not recorded which). As DNA, the CDR3 is TGTGCCAGCTCTCGCACCGGGGGAGCTTTCTTT. As protein: CASSRTGGAFF.